This paragraph reports one T cell receptor (beta chain). Original processing methods: Reference gene primer amplification gave estimated nucleated cell counts. The protocol was immunoSEQ multiplex PCR, while the TCRdb copy is restricted to in-frame clones and leaves out a portion. That table furnishes V, J and clone size, whereas the DNA furnished D and trimming. The sample shows 20,000 to 25,000 clones, 89% of them seen only once. This record comes from a study of blood T cell repertoires in COVID-19. Losses at the gene ends were 5 bases for V and 1 base for J; bases not matched to a gene: 11. The CDR3 covers 17 residues. From germline, CDR1 is SEHNR and CDR2 FQNEAQ (reference sequence).

The TCR originated in a human donor with active COVID-19. The donor label of this sample is uncertain. Sequenced input: peripheral blood. The rearrangement links TRBV7-9 to TRBJ2-7; 10 nucleotides align to TRBD1. The CDR3 loop is CASSPRPGQGLSYEQYF. The CDR3 nucleotides read TGTGCCAGCAGCCCCCGTCCGGGACAGGGGTTGTCCTACGAGCAGTACTTC.